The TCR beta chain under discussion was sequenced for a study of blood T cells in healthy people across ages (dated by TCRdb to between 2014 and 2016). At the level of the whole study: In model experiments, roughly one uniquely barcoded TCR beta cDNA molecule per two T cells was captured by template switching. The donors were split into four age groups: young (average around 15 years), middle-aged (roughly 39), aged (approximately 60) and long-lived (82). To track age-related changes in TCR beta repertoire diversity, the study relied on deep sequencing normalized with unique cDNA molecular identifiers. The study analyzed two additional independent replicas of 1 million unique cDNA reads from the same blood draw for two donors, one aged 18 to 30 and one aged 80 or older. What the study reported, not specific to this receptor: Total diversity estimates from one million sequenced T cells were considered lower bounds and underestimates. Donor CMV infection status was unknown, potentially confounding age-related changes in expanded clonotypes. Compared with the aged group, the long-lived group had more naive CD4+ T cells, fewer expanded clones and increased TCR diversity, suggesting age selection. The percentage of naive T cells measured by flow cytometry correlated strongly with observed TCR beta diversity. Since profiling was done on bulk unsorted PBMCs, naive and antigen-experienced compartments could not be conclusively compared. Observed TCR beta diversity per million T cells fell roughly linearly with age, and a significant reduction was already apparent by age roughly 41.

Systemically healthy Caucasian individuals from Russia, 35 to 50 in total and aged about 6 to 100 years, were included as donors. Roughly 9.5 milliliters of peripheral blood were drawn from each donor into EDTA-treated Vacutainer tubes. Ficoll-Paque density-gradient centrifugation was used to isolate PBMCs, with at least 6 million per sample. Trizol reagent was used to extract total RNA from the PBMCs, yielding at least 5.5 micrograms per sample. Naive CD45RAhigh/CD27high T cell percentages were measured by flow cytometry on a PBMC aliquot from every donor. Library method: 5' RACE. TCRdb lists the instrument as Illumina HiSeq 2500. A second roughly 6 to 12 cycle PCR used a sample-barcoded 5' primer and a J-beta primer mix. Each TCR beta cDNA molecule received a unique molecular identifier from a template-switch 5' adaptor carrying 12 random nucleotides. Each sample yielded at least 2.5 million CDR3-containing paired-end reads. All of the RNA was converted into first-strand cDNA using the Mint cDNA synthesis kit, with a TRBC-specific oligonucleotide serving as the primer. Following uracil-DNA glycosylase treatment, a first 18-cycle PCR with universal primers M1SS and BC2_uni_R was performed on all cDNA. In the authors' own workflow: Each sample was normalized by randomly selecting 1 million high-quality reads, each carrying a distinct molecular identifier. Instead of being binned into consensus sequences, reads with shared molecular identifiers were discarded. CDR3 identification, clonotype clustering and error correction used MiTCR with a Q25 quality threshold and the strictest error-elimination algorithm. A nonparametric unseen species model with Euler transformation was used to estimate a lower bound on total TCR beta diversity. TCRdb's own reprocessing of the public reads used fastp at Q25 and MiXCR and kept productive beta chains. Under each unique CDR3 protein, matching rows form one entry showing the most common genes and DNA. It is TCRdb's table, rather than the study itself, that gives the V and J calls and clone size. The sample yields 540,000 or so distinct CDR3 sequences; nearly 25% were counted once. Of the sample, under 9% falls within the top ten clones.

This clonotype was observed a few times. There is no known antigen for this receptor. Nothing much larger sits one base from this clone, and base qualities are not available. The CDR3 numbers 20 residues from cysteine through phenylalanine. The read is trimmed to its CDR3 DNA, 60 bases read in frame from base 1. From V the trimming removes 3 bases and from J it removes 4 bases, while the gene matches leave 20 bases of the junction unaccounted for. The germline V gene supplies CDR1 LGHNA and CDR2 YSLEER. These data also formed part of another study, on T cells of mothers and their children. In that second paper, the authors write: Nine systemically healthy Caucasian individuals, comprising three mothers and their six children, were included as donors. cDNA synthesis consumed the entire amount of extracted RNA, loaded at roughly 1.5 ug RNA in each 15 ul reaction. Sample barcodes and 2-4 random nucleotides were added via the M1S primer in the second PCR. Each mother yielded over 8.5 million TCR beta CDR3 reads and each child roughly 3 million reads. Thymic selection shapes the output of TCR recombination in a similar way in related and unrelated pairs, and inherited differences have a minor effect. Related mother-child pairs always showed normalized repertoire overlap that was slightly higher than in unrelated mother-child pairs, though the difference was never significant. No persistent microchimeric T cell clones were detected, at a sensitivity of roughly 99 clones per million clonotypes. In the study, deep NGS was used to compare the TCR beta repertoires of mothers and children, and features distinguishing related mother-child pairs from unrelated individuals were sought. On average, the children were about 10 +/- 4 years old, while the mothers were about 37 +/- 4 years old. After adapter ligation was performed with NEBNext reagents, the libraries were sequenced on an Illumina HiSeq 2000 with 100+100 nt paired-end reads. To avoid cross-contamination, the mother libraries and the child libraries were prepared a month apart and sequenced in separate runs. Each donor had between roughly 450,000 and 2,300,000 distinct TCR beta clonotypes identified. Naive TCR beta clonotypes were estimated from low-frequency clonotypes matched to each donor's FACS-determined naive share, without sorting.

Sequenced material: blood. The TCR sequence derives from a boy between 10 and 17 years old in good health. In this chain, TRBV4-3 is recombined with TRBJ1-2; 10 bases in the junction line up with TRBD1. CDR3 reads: CASSQPNNPRDRGDFYGYTF. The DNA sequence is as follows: TGCGCCAGCAGCCAGCCGAACAACCCCCGGGACAGGGGAGATTTCTATGGCTACACCTTC.